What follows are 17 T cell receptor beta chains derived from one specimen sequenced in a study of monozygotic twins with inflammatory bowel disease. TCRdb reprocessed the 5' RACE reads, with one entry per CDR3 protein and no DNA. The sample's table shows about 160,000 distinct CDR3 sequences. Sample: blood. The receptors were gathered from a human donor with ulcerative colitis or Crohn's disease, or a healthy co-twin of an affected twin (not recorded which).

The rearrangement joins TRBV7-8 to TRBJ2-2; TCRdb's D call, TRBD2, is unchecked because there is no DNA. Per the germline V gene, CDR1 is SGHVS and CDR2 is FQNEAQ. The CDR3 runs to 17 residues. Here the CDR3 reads CASSLRGLAANTGELFF.

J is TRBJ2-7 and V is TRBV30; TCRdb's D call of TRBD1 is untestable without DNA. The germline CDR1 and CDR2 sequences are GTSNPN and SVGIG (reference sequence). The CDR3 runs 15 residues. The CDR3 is CAWSVAGRQNYEQYF. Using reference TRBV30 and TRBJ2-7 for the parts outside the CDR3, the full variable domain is SQTIHQWPATLVQPVGSPLSLECTVEGTSNPNLYWYRQAAGRGLQLLFYSVGIGQISSEVPQNLSASRPQDRQFILSSKKLLLSDSGFYLCAWSVAGRQNYEQYFGPGTRLTVT.

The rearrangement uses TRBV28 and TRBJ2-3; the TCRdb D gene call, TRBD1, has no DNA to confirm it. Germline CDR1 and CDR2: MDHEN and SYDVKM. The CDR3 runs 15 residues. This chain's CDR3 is CASRQSFGTTDTQYF. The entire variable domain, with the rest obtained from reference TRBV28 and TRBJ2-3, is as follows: DVKVTQSSRYLVKRTGEKVFLECVQDMDHENMFWYRQDPGLGLRLIYFSYDVKMKEKGDIPEGYSVSREKKERFSLILESASTNQTSMYLCASRQSFGTTDTQYFGPGTRLTVL.

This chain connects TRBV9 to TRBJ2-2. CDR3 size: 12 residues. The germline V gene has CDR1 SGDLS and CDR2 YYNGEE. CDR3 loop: CASSVSTGELFF.

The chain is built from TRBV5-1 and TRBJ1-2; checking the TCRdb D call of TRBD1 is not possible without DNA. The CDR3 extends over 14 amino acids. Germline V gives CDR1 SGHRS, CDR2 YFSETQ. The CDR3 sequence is CASSLEGGANGYTF.

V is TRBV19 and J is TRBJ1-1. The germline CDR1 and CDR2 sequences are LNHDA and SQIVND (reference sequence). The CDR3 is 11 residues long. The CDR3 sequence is CASARKGEAFF.

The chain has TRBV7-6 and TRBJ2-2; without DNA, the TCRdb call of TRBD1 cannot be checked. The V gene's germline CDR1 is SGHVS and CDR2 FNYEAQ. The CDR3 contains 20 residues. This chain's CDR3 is CASSKLPPARQGSNTGELFF.

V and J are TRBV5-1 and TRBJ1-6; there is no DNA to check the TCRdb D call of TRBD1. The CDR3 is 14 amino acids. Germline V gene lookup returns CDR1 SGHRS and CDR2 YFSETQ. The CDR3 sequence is CASSPGQGNSPLHF.

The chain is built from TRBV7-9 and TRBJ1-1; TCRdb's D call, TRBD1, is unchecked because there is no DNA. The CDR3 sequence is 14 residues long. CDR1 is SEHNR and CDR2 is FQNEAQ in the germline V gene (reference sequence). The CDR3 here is CASSTSRPDTEAFF.

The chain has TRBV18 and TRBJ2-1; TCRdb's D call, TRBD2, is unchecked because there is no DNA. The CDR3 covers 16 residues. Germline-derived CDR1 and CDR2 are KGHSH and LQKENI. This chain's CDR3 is CASSPPGLVVYNEQFF.

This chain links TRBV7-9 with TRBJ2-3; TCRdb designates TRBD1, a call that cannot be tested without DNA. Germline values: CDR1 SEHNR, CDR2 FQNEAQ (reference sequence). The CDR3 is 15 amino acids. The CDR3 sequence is CASSPTGHPTDTQYF.

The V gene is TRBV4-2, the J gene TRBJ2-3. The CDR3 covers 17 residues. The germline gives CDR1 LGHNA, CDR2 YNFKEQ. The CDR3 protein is CASSRDGAISSTDTQYF.

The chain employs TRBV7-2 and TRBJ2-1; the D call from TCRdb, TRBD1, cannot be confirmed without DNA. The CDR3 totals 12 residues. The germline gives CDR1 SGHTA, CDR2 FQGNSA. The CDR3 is CASSPGLDEQFF.

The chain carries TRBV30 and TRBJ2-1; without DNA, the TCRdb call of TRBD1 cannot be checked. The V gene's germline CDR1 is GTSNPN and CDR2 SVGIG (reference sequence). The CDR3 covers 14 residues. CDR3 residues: CAWSVVGGWNEQFF.

The CDR3 protein is CSVVPLDRGSYNEQFF. The chain has TRBV29-1 and TRBJ2-1. This CDR3 spans 16 amino acids. The germline CDR1 and CDR2 sequences are SQVTM and ANQGSEA.

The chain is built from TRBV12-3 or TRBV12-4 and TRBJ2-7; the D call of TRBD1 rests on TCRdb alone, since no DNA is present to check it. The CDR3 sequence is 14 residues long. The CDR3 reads CASSRDRERREQYF.

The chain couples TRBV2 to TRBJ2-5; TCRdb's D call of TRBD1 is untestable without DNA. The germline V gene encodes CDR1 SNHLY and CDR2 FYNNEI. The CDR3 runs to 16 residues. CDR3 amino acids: CAFGPGTGLESETQYF.